Listed here are 32 T cell receptor beta chains from one sample, sequenced in a study of Ad26.COV2.S vaccination and SARS-CoV-2 variants. The data were produced by immunoSEQ multiplex PCR, yet TCRdb's version contains in-frame clones alone and is incomplete. The table includes roughly 450,000 clones, about nine tenths detected once. Treatment indicated: around 19 received Ad26.COV2.S at low or high dose, single or two shots; a few received placebo; per-sample allocation not given. Sample collection was performed on day 63 after the first vaccine or placebo injection. This specimen was peripheral blood, taken in a trial of Ad26.COV2.S vaccine versus placebo. The receptors shown here come from a person aged 18-60 years who received the Ad26.COV2.S COVID-19 vaccine or a placebo.

This clone appeared a single time. The chain couples TRBV6-5 to TRBJ2-7; 10 bases map to TRBD1. CDR3 length: 15 amino acids. Per the germline V gene, CDR1 is MNHEY and CDR2 is SVGAGI. Germline trimming cut 6 bases from V and 4 bases from J; bases unmatched to any gene: 9. The CDR3 loop is CASRAPGQGKYEQYF. In DNA form, the CDR3 reads TGTGCCAGCAGAGCCCCGGGACAGGGGAAGTACGAGCAGTACTTC.

V usage is TRBV19 and J usage is TRBJ2-1, with TRBD2 matching over 12 bases. CDR3 length equals 14 residues. Germline-derived CDR1 and CDR2 are LNHDA and SQIVND (reference sequence). With V trimmed by 5 bases and J by 10 bases, 6 bases remained unmatched. CDR3: CASSLLAGGREQFF. The CDR3 DNA reads as TGTGCCAGTAGTCTCCTAGCGGGAGGGCGCGAGCAGTTCTTC. The full variable domain, rest sourced from reference TRBV19 and TRBJ2-1, is DGGITQSPKYLFRKEGQNVTLSCEQNLNHDAMYWYRQDPGQGLRLIYYSQIVNDFQKGDIAEGYSVSREKKESFPLTVTSAQKNPTAFYLCASSLLAGGREQFFGPGTRLTVL.

This chain's CDR3 is CASSLIRSTEAFF. DNA of the CDR3: TGTGCCAGCAGTCTCATAAGGAGCACTGAAGCTTTCTTT. The chain links TRBV28 to TRBJ1-1; D uncertain. CDR3 size: 13 residues. With 5 bases removed from V and 4 bases from J, the gap between germline ends came to 11 bases. Germline CDR1 and CDR2: MDHEN and SYDVKM.

The chain recombines TRBV7-2 with TRBJ2-3; either TRBD1 or TRBD2 may supply D (5 bases each). V shed 2 bases and J shed 12 bases, with 12 bases lying between them. CDR1 and CDR2 from the germline V gene are SGHTA and FQGNSA. This CDR3 is 12 amino acids long. The CDR3 spells CASSLIGALQYF. CDR3 nucleotides: TGTGCCAGCAGCTTAATCGGGGCCCTACAGTATTTT.

The chain combines TRBV19 with TRBJ2-2, with 11 nucleotides matching TRBD1. From germline, CDR1 is LNHDA and CDR2 SQIVND (reference sequence). The J segment lost 6 bases and the V segment lost 9 bases, leaving 3 bases of the junction unmatched. The CDR3 has 13 amino acids. In DNA form, the CDR3 reads TGTGCCAGCCAGGGACAGGGGGCCGGGGAGCTGTTTTTT. This gives the protein CASQGQGAGELFF.

V gene TRBV7-2 combines with J gene TRBJ2-3; maybe TRBD2 (5 bases). The CDR3 runs to 14 residues. The V end was cut by 6 bases, the J end by 2 bases, with 12 bases between. Germline loops: CDR1 SGHTA, CDR2 FQGNSA. The CDR3 region has the DNA TGTGCCAGCAGTAGGCGGACTTACACAGATACGCAGTATTTT. Translation gives CASSRRTYTDTQYF.

The gene calls are TRBV30 and TRBJ1-5; TRBD1 might be the D (5 bases). The V end lost 5 bases, the J end lost 4 bases, and 9 bases lay between the germline ends. Germline CDR1 and CDR2: GTSNPN and SVGIG (reference sequence). The CDR3 has 12 amino acids. CDR3 DNA: TGTGCCTGGGGATGGGGGAATCAGCCCCAGCATTTT. Protein sequence: CAWGWGNQPQHF.

This chain joins TRBV1 and TRBJ1-3. TRBV1 is recorded as a pseudogene. The CDR3 has 15 residues. CDR3 in amino acids: CTSSLWSGAGNTIYF. In DNA, the CDR3 is TGCACCAGCAGCCTTTGGTCGGGAGCTGGAAACACCATATATTTT.

The genes are TRBV27 and TRBJ2-7; D possibly corresponds to TRBD1 (7 bases). The V and J ends lost 5 bases and 3 bases respectively, with 14 bases between them. This CDR3 has 14 residues. CDR1 is MNHEY, CDR2 SMNVEV, per germline (reference sequence). CDR3 region: CASSRSGGSYEQYF. The CDR3 bases are TGTGCCAGCAGTCGATCAGGGGGGAGCTACGAGCAGTACTTC.

This sequence joins TRBV7-9 and TRBJ1-1; TRBD1 matches 7 bases. Per the germline V gene, CDR1 is SEHNR and CDR2 is FQNEAQ (reference sequence). The CDR3 loop spans 13 amino acids. V was clipped by 6 bases and J by 4 bases; unmatched bases: 5. CDR3 in amino acids: CASRKGAGTEAFF. CDR3 in DNA: TGTGCCAGCAGAAAGGGGGCTGGCACTGAAGCTTTCTTT.

The rearrangement uses TRBV6-2 or TRBV6-3 and TRBJ1-2; the D is unclear. CDR3 length equals 15 residues. CDR1 and CDR2 from the germline V gene are MNHEY and SVGEGT. The V gene lost 0 bases and the J gene lost 6 bases, with 14 bases spanning the gap. In DNA form, the CDR3 reads TGTGCCAGCAGTTACTCCCCGGAGACAACAGATGGCTACACCTTC. This gives the protein CASSYSPETTDGYTF.

Note on this clone: Different DNA sequences within this sample yield the same CDR3. V is TRBV30 and J is TRBJ1-3, with a weak D call TRBD1 (5 bases). Germline V gene data show CDR1 as GTSNPN and CDR2 as SVGIG (reference sequence). The V and J ends lost 0 bases and 4 bases respectively, with 7 bases between them. The CDR3 has 13 amino acids. For the CDR3, the DNA is TGTGCCTGGAGTGTACAGGCCGGAAACACCATATATTTT. It encodes CAWSVQAGNTIYF.

This chain links TRBV18 with TRBJ2-1, with D perhaps TRBD1 or TRBD2 (6 bases each). Germline V gene sequence: CDR1 KGHSH, CDR2 LQKENI. The CDR3 covers 12 residues. Trimming shortened V by 0 bases and J by 11 bases, and 8 bases separated the two germline ends. The CDR3: CASSPPGGKQFF. CDR3 sequence (DNA): TGTGCCAGCTCACCACCGGGGGGCAAGCAGTTCTTC.

The chain combines TRBV9 with TRBJ2-5; D is uncertain. Trimming pared 3 bases from V and 4 bases from J, leaving 13 bases between. The CDR3 runs to 14 residues. CDR1 and CDR2 from the germline V gene are SGDLS and YYNGEE. CDR3 protein: CASSGVLRGETQYF. CDR3 nucleotides: TGTGCCAGCAGCGGTGTCTTACGAGGAGAGACCCAGTACTTC.

V gene TRBV10-3 combines with J gene TRBJ1-4, with D possibly TRBD1 on 5 matching bases. The CDR3 is made up of 15 amino acids. The V end lost 0 bases, the J end lost 8 bases, and 13 bases lay between the germline ends. From germline, CDR1 is ENHRY and CDR2 SYGVKD. This CDR3 reads CAISESGGSGEKLFF. The DNA for the CDR3 is TGTGCCATCAGTGAGTCGGGGGGTAGCGGAGAAAAACTGTTTTTT.

The rearrangement uses TRBV9 and TRBJ2-5; D may be TRBD1 or TRBD2 (5 bases each). With 7 bases removed from V and 4 bases from J, the gap between germline ends came to 23 bases. This CDR3 contains 16 residues. Germline assignment: CDR1 SGDLS and CDR2 YYNGEE. The DNA for the CDR3 is TGTGCCAGCGGTAGGGGCAGTTTGCCGGGACGAGAGACCCAGTACTTC. Translating gives CASGRGSLPGRETQYF.

The chain links TRBV23-1 to TRBJ2-2; D not certain. Being an ORF, TRBV23-1 has a function that is uncertain. Trimming took 6 bases from V and 2 from J, leaving 13 bases between them. This CDR3 is built from 15 residues. The CDR3 loop reads CASRRDGVNTGELFF. The CDR3 DNA follows: TGCGCCAGCAGGAGAGATGGGGTCAACACCGGGGAGCTGTTTTTT.

The genes are TRBV9 and TRBJ1-4, with TRBD1 identical over 8 bases. V dropped 4 bases and J dropped 4; count of bases not matched to a gene: 6. This CDR3 contains 15 residues. The germline gives CDR1 SGDLS, CDR2 YYNGEE. The CDR3 loop reads CASSSRQGLNEKLFF. For the CDR3, the DNA is TGTGCCAGCAGCTCTCGACAGGGGCTTAATGAAAAACTGTTTTTT.

V usage is TRBV5-1 and J usage is TRBJ2-7; the match to TRBD2 covers 12 bases. CDR1 is SGHRS and CDR2 is YFSETQ in the germline V gene. V was pared by 3 bases and J by 3 bases, with 1 base of the junction left unmatched. The CDR3 sequence is 14 residues long. The CDR3 sequence is CASSSTSGGYEQYF. The CDR3, as DNA: TGCGCCAGCAGCTCGACTAGCGGGGGCTACGAGCAGTACTTC.

The chain recombines TRBV5-4 with TRBJ2-1, with TRBD2 identical over 11 bases. This CDR3 is 16 amino acids long. The trim removed 1 base at V and 4 bases at J, leaving 4 bases unmatched. Germline V gives CDR1 SGHNT, CDR2 YYREEE (reference sequence). CDR3 sequence reads: CASSLFGTSGYNEQFF. CDR3 in DNA: TGTGCCAGCAGCTTGTTTGGGACTAGCGGTTACAATGAGCAGTTCTTC.

The genes are TRBV19 and TRBJ2-2; unclear D gene. CDR1 is LNHDA and CDR2 is SQIVND in the germline V gene (reference sequence). The CDR3 has 11 amino acids. V was shortened by 1 base and J by 7 bases, with 1 base between the two germline ends. CDR3 in amino acids: CASSIGGELFF. CDR3 in DNA: TGTGCCAGTAGTATAGGCGGGGAGCTGTTTTTT.

This clone has a single count. The rearrangement uses TRBV27 and TRBJ1-6; D is ambiguous. Germline lookup yields CDR1 MNHEY and CDR2 SMNVEV (reference sequence). Trimming stripped 3 bases from V and 9 bases from J, with 15 bases between. The CDR3 is 15 residues long. This CDR3 is CASSFQATRGSPLHF. Written as DNA, the CDR3 is TGTGCCAGCAGTTTCCAGGCCACTAGAGGTTCACCCCTCCACTTT.

The chain recombines TRBV28 with TRBJ2-5; TRBD2 matches at 9 bases. The CDR3 has 15 residues. V lost 3 bases and J lost 6; bases outside the gene matches: 8. The germline V gene has CDR1 MDHEN and CDR2 SYDVKM. The CDR3 is CASSFEAGGPKTQYF. The CDR3 bases are TGTGCCAGCAGTTTTGAGGCGGGAGGGCCGAAGACCCAGTACTTC.

This sequence joins TRBV7-9 and TRBJ1-1, with 8 bases identical to TRBD1. Germline assignment: CDR1 SEHNR and CDR2 FQNEAQ (reference sequence). Germline trimming cut 5 bases from V and 1 base from J; bases unmatched to any gene: 3. This CDR3 comprises 14 residues. The CDR3 region has the DNA TGTGCCAGCAGCCAGGGGGCGGCGAACACTGAAGCTTTCTTT. Encoded protein: CASSQGAANTEAFF.

The chain links TRBV9 to TRBJ1-2; 8 bases match TRBD1. Germline V gives CDR1 SGDLS, CDR2 YYNGEE. There are 16 residues in the CDR3. The V segment lost 0 bases and the J segment 0 bases; nucleotides outside the gene matches: 4. The CDR3 coding sequence is TGTGCCAGCAGCGTAGGGCACAGGGGGTCTAACTATGGCTACACCTTC. Translated, it gives CASSVGHRGSNYGYTF.

This chain links TRBV11-3 with TRBJ1-3; no clear D. Germline CDR1 SGHNT, CDR2 YENEEA. Trimming stripped 1 base from V and 5 bases from J, with 15 bases between. The CDR3 loop spans 16 amino acids. CDR3 sequence reads: CASSLVGYLVRNTIYF. CDR3 DNA sequence: TGTGCCAGCAGCTTAGTAGGGTACTTGGTTCGAAACACCATATATTTT.

The chain couples TRBV28 to TRBJ2-7; 12 nucleotides match TRBD1. In germline, CDR1 is MDHEN, CDR2 SYDVKM. V gave up 4 bases and J gave up 6 bases; unmatched junction bases: 10. This CDR3 spans 16 amino acids. In DNA, the CDR3 is TGTGCCAGCAGTTACCGGGACAGGGGGCGCAGAGGCGAGCAGTACTTC. Translating it yields CASSYRDRGRRGEQYF.

V gene TRBV7-9 combines with J gene TRBJ2-3, with a possible D match to TRBD2 (5 bases). V gave up 5 bases and J gave up 1 base, with 16 bases separating them. This CDR3 contains 16 residues. The germline CDR1 and CDR2 sequences are SEHNR and FQNEAQ (reference sequence). The CDR3 here is CASSLVVGIGTDTQYF. In DNA form, the CDR3 reads TGTGCCAGCAGCCTCGTTGTCGGGATCGGCACAGATACGCAGTATTTT. The whole variable domain, remainder taken from reference TRBV7-9 and TRBJ2-3, is DTGVSQNPRHKITKRGQNVTFRCDPISEHNRLYWYRQTLGQGPEFLTYFQNEAQLEKSRLLSDRFSAERPKGSFSTLEIQRTEQGDSAMYLCASSLVVGIGTDTQYFGPGTRLTVL.

V and J are TRBV7-3 and TRBJ2-6, with D maybe TRBD2 (6 bases). V lost 3 bases, J lost 2 bases, and 11 bases lay in between. From germline, CDR1 is SGHTA and CDR2 FQGTGA. The CDR3 is 16 residues long. The CDR3 here is CASSLEGSTGANVLTF. CDR3 coding DNA: TGTGCCAGCAGCTTGGAGGGTTCCACTGGGGCCAACGTCCTGACTTTC. The full variable domain, in which reference TRBV7-3 and TRBJ2-6 provide the parts outside the CDR3, is GAGVSQTPSNKVTEKGKYVELRCDPISGHTALYWYRQSLGQGPEFLIYFQGTGAADDSGLPNDRFFAVRPEGSVSTLKIQRTERGDSAVYLCASSLEGSTGANVLTFGAGSRLTVL.

This chain joins TRBV19 and TRBJ2-7, with TRBD1 identical over 10 bases. This CDR3 has 13 residues. V was clipped by 4 bases and J by 5 bases; unmatched bases: 2. CDR1 LNHDA and CDR2 SQIVND come from the germline V gene (reference sequence). DNA for the CDR3: TGTGCCAGTAGTACCGGACAGGGGGACGAGCAGTACTTC. It codes for CASSTGQGDEQYF. The variable domain in full, with the rest retrieved from reference TRBV19 and TRBJ2-7, is DGGITQSPKYLFRKEGQNVTLSCEQNLNHDAMYWYRQDPGQGLRLIYYSQIVNDFQKGDIAEGYSVSREKKESFPLTVTSAQKNPTAFYLCASSTGQGDEQYFGPGTRLTVT.

This chain links TRBV18 with TRBJ2-3; the D is unclear. There are 12 residues in the CDR3. V lost 2 bases and J 6 bases, leaving 6 bases between the germline ends. Germline V gene data show CDR1 as KGHSH and CDR2 as LQKENI. CDR3 loop: CASSPISDTQYF. For the CDR3, the DNA is TGTGCCAGCTCACCAATTTCCGATACGCAGTATTTT.

The J gene is TRBJ2-7, the V gene TRBV7-2, with 9 nucleotides matching TRBD2. The CDR3 extends over 15 amino acids. Germline CDR1 reads SGHTA; CDR2 reads FQGNSA. Losses at the gene ends were 4 bases for V and 2 bases for J; bases not matched to a gene: 6. The CDR3 region has the DNA TGTGCCAGCAGCTCGACTAGCGGAGTAACCTACGAGCAGTACTTC. Translated: CASSSTSGVTYEQYF.